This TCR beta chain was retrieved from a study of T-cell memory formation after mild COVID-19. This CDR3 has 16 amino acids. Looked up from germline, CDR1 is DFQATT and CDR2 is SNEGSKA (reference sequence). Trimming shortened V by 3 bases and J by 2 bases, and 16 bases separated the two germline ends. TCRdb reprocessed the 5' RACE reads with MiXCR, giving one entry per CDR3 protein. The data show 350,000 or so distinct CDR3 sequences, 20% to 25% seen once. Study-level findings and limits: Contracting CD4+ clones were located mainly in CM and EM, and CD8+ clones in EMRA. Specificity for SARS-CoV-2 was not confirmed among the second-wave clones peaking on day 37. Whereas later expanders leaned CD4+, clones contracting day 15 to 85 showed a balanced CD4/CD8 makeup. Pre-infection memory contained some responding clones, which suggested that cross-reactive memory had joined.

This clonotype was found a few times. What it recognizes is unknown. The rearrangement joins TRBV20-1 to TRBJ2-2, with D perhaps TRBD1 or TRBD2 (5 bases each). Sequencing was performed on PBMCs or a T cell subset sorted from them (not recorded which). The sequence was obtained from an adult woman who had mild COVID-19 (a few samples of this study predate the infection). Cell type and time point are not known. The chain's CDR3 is CSASLPGRLNTGELFF. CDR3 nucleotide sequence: TGCAGTGCTAGTCTCCCGGGACGTCTTAACACCGGGGAGCTGTTTTTT.